A selection of T cell receptor beta chains follows, all from one sample in a study of OX40 agonist ivuxolimab in advanced cancers. Sequencing was performed with immunoSEQ multiplex PCR; in TCRdb, only in-frame clones are kept and a portion is missing. The sample has under 85,000 clones, about 73% seen once; the top ten hold roughly 5.4%. This specimen was CD4+ or CD8+ T cells sorted from blood, taken in a trial of the OX40 agonist ivuxolimab. These receptors were collected from an adult with an advanced solid tumor such as melanoma, head and neck, liver or kidney cancer. CDR3s include the opening cysteine and the closing phenylalanine or tryptophan. The D gene is left open where the match is weak. Clone size is shown for a subset of rows, as once, few, many or a class of expanded clone.

cdr3_aa: CATGQAANQPQHF
cdr3_nt: TGCGCCACAGGACAGGCCGCCAATCAGCCCCAGCATTTT
clone_size: .
d_call: TRBD1
j_call: TRBJ1-5
v_call: TRBV10-2

cdr3_aa: CASSITTGELFF
cdr3_nt: TGTGCCAGTAGTATTACCACCGGGGAGCTGTTTTTT
clone_size: once
d_call: .
j_call: TRBJ2-2
v_call: TRBV19

cdr3_aa: CASSHERGDYGYTF
cdr3_nt: TGCGCCAGCAGTCACGAGAGAGGGGACTATGGCTACACCTTC
clone_size: .
d_call: .
j_call: TRBJ1-2
v_call: TRBV4-3

cdr3_aa: CASSEPAGVPYEQYF
cdr3_nt: TGTGCCAGCAGTGAACCAGCCGGAGTTCCCTACGAGCAGTACTTC
clone_size: .
d_call: .
j_call: TRBJ2-7
v_call: TRBV6-1

cdr3_aa: CASSDGASNQPQHF
cdr3_nt: TGTGCCAGCAGTGACGGGGCTTCTAATCAGCCCCAGCATTTT
clone_size: few
d_call: .
j_call: TRBJ1-5
v_call: TRBV2

cdr3_aa: CASSLVMTGGSYNEQFF
cdr3_nt: TGTGCCAGCAGCTTAGTAATGACGGGGGGTAGCTACAATGAGCAGTTCTTC
clone_size: .
d_call: TRBD2
j_call: TRBJ2-1
v_call: TRBV7-6

cdr3_aa: CASSLRRGGTDTQYF
cdr3_nt: TGTGCCAGCAGTCTTAGAAGGGGGGGCACAGATACGCAGTATTTT
clone_size: .
d_call: .
j_call: TRBJ2-3
v_call: TRBV27

cdr3_aa: CASSLRSGPSSYEQYF
cdr3_nt: TGCGCCAGCAGCTTGAGGTCCGGGCCAAGCTCCTACGAGCAGTACTTC
clone_size: .
d_call: .
j_call: TRBJ2-7
v_call: TRBV5-1

cdr3_aa: CASSLSRWEQFF
cdr3_nt: TGTGCCAGCAGTTTAAGTCGGTGGGAGCAGTTCTTC
clone_size: .
d_call: .
j_call: TRBJ2-1
v_call: TRBV28

cdr3_aa: CASRSKTGSMNTEAFF
cdr3_nt: TGCGCCAGCAGATCGAAAACAGGTTCCATGAACACTGAAGCTTTCTTT
clone_size: .
d_call: .
j_call: TRBJ1-1
v_call: TRBV5-1

cdr3_aa: CASSDRDRGSQPQHF
cdr3_nt: TGTGCCAGTAGTGACCGGGACAGGGGAAGTCAGCCCCAGCATTTT
clone_size: .
d_call: TRBD1
j_call: TRBJ1-5
v_call: TRBV19

cdr3_aa: CASSYDGYEQYF
cdr3_nt: TGTGCCAGCAGTTACGACGGCTACGAGCAGTACTTC
clone_size: .
d_call: .
j_call: TRBJ2-7
v_call: TRBV6-5

cdr3_aa: CATLTGGAGGSYTF
cdr3_nt: TGTGCCACCCTAACAGGGGGCGCAGGAGGAAGCTACACCTTC
clone_size: .
d_call: TRBD1
j_call: TRBJ1-2
v_call: TRBV19

cdr3_aa: CASSQGSVRSGELFF
cdr3_nt: TGTGCCAGCAGCCAAGGTTCCGTACGATCCGGGGAGCTGTTTTTT
clone_size: .
d_call: .
j_call: TRBJ2-2
v_call: TRBV14

cdr3_aa: CAIKGTASVDEQYF
cdr3_nt: TGTGCCATCAAGGGGACAGCCTCGGTAGACGAGCAGTACTTC
clone_size: .
d_call: TRBD1
j_call: TRBJ2-7
v_call: TRBV10-3

cdr3_aa: CASSPSSGVSPLHF
cdr3_nt: TGTGCCAGCAGCCCAAGTTCCGGAGTATCACCCCTCCACTTT
clone_size: .
d_call: .
j_call: TRBJ1-6
v_call: TRBV7-9

cdr3_aa: CASSQDVGVGEQYF
cdr3_nt: TGCGCCAGCAGCCAGGACGTGGGGGTGGGGGAGCAGTACTTC
clone_size: few
d_call: .
j_call: TRBJ2-7
v_call: TRBV5-4

cdr3_aa: CSVEIGRNSPLHF
cdr3_nt: TGCAGCGTTGAAATCGGACGTAATTCACCCCTCCACTTT
clone_size: .
d_call: .
j_call: TRBJ1-6
v_call: TRBV29-1

cdr3_aa: CASRLPSGTENEKLFF
cdr3_nt: TGCGCCAGCAGATTACCTTCCGGGACAGAGAATGAAAAACTGTTTTTT
clone_size: .
d_call: TRBD1
j_call: TRBJ1-4
v_call: TRBV5-1

cdr3_aa: CASSPRGRGDTQYF
cdr3_nt: TGTGCCAGCTCACCAAGGGGGCGCGGAGATACGCAGTATTTT
clone_size: .
d_call: TRBD1
j_call: TRBJ2-3
v_call: TRBV18

cdr3_aa: CASSWGQGPPYEQYF
cdr3_nt: TGCGCCAGCAGCTGGGGACAGGGACCCCCCTACGAGCAGTACTTC
clone_size: .
d_call: TRBD1
j_call: TRBJ2-7
v_call: TRBV5-1

cdr3_aa: CASSIKGTAANYGYTF
cdr3_nt: TGTGCCAGTAGTATTAAGGGGACGGCAGCTAACTATGGCTACACCTTC
clone_size: .
d_call: .
j_call: TRBJ1-2
v_call: TRBV19

cdr3_aa: CASSESCEQYF
cdr3_nt: TGCGCCAGCAGTGAGTCCTGCGAGCAGTACTTC
clone_size: .
d_call: .
j_call: TRBJ2-7
v_call: TRBV10-1

cdr3_aa: CASSFGLAQNEQFF
cdr3_nt: TGTGCCAGCAGCTTCGGACTAGCGCAAAATGAGCAGTTCTTC
clone_size: .
d_call: TRBD2
j_call: TRBJ2-1
v_call: TRBV7-2

cdr3_aa: CASSPGTSSYEQYF
cdr3_nt: TGTGCCAGCAGCCCCGGGACGTCGTCCTACGAGCAGTACTTC
clone_size: .
d_call: .
j_call: TRBJ2-7
v_call: TRBV11-3

cdr3_aa: CASSLGDRVSYEQYF
cdr3_nt: TGCGCCAGCAGCTTGGGGGACAGGGTCTCCTACGAGCAGTACTTC
clone_size: .
d_call: TRBD1
j_call: TRBJ2-7
v_call: TRBV5-1

cdr3_aa: CASSLSGTGREKLFF
cdr3_nt: TGTGCCAGCAGCTTGTCCGGGACAGGGCGTGAAAAACTGTTTTTT
clone_size: .
d_call: TRBD1
j_call: TRBJ1-4
v_call: TRBV4-2